These 14 T cell receptor beta chains came from one sample sequenced in a study of vaccination and CD4 T cells after COVID-19. The antigens of these receptors remain unknown. Treatment defined: roughly 10-day PBMC culture with coronavirus spike peptide pools or control peptides (ViraFEST assay). Gathering of the CD4+ T cells, from the unexposed donor, took place before the COVID-19 pandemic (2011-2018). Sequenced with the Oncomine TCR Beta short-read assay was DNA taken from cultured CD4+ T cells. A single record per CDR3 protein comes from TCRdb applying MiXCR to the PCR reads. This table holds about 7,800 distinct CDR3 sequences, approximately 39% found once. Material: CD4+ T cells from blood, cultured in vitro. The receptor set was obtained from a human donor in good health.

This clonotype was seen more than once but under ten times. The genes are TRBV6-1 and TRBJ1-1, with D uncertain. This CDR3 has 13 amino acids. Trimming stripped 7 bases from V and 0 bases from J, with 9 bases between. Germline CDR1 and CDR2: MNHNS and SASEGT. CDR3 sequence (DNA): TGTGCCAGCACTTCGCCCGTGAACACTGAAGCTTTCTTT. Translating gives CASTSPVNTEAFF.

V and J are TRBV29-1 and TRBJ2-6; D gene ambiguous. V was trimmed by 7 bases and J by 3 bases, leaving 7 bases between them. The CDR3 length is 12 residues. The germline V gene encodes CDR1 SQVTM and CDR2 ANQGSEA. The DNA of the CDR3 is TGCAGCGCCGAAGGTGGGGCCAACGTCCTGACTTTC. Protein sequence: CSAEGGANVLTF.

V gene TRBV3-1 combines with J gene TRBJ1-2, with TRBD1 matching 8 bases. Germline trimming cut 4 bases from V and 5 bases from J; bases unmatched to any gene: 9. The V gene's germline CDR1 is LGHDT and CDR2 YNNKEL (reference sequence). The CDR3 loop spans 15 amino acids. Here the CDR3 DNA reads TGTGCCAGCAGCCCCGTTCGCAGGGGGCTTTATGGCTACACCTTC. As protein: CASSPVRRGLYGYTF.

This clonotype was counted between two and nine times. The chain has TRBV4-1 and TRBJ1-3; 9 positions agree with TRBD1. Per germline, CDR1 MGHRA and CDR2 YSYEKL. V shed 1 base, J shed 3 bases, and the junction held 4 bases outside the gene matches. The CDR3 runs to 16 residues. The CDR3 sequence is CASSQGTGGGGNTIYF. CDR3 sequence (DNA): TGCGCCAGCAGCCAAGGAACAGGGGGCGGTGGAAACACCATATATTTT.

The rearrangement joins TRBV6-1 to TRBJ1-6; possibly TRBD1 for D (6 bases). Germline V gives CDR1 MNHNS, CDR2 SASEGT. The CDR3 sequence is 15 residues long. Trimming took 2 bases from V and 5 from J, leaving 10 bases between them. The CDR3 DNA is TGTGCCAGCAGTGAAATGCGGACAGATAATTCACCCCTCCACTTT. It translates to CASSEMRTDNSPLHF.

The chain recombines TRBV7-8 with TRBJ1-1; TRBD1 is a possible D gene (5 bases). The length of the CDR3 is 14 residues. The germline CDR1 and CDR2 sequences are SGHVS and FQNEAQ. The germline V and J ends were trimmed by 3 bases and 6 bases, with 14 bases remaining between them. CDR3 in DNA: TGTGCCAGCAGCTTGTCGCAGGGAGGGCCTGAAGCTTTCTTT. Residues: CASSLSQGGPEAFF.

The chain couples TRBV2 to TRBJ1-1, with D uncertain. Trimming cost V 3 bases and J 3 bases, with 5 bases left between them. Germline V CDR1 and CDR2: SNHLY, FYNNEI. This CDR3 region has 12 residues. The CDR3 region is CASSDQYTEAFF. CDR3 in DNA: TGTGCCAGCAGTGATCAGTACACTGAAGCTTTCTTT. The full variable domain, its missing parts supplied by reference TRBV2 and TRBJ1-1, is EPEVTQTPSHQVTQMGQEVILRCVPISNHLYFYWYRQILGQKVEFLVSFYNNEISEKSEIFDDQFSVERPDGSNFTLKIRSTKLEDSAMYFCASSDQYTEAFFGQGTRLTVV.

The table lists this clonotype with a few counts. V is TRBV20-1 and J is TRBJ2-3; D is unresolved. The CDR3 contains 12 residues. V was pared by 1 base and J by 4 bases, with 6 bases between. Looked up from germline, CDR1 is DFQATT and CDR2 is SNEGSKA (reference sequence). For the CDR3, the DNA is TGCAGTGCTAGAGTATCTCCAGATACGCAGTATTTT. It is translated as CSARVSPDTQYF.

This clonotype has only a few counts. J is TRBJ1-3 and V is TRBV6-5, with D possibly TRBD1 on 5 matching bases. The germline V gene has CDR1 MNHEY and CDR2 SVGAGI. V gave up 0 bases and J gave up 0 bases, with 15 bases separating them. CDR3 size: 18 residues. The CDR3 region is CASSYSPPGFSSGNTIYF. The CDR3 bases are TGTGCCAGCAGTTACTCCCCTCCAGGGTTTAGCTCTGGAAACACCATATATTTT.

This rearrangement joins TRBV30 to TRBJ2-1; 8 bases map to TRBD2. Germline V CDR1 and CDR2: GTSNPN, SVGIG (reference sequence). The CDR3 is 15 residues long. V lost 0 bases to trimming and J lost 4 bases; unmatched junction nucleotides: 5. CDR3 in DNA: TGTGCCTGGAGTGTATCGGCGGGGGGATACAATGAGCAGTTCTTC. Translating gives CAWSVSAGGYNEQFF.

The chain recombines TRBV2 with TRBJ1-2; D is uncertain. V was clipped by 1 base and J by 8 bases, with 11 bases between them. CDR1 is SNHLY, CDR2 FYNNEI, per germline. The CDR3 is 13 residues long. CDR3 sequence: CASSEDSARGYTF. The CDR3 nucleotides read TGTGCCAGCAGTGAAGACAGCGCGCGGGGCTACACCTTC.

The chain carries TRBV27 and TRBJ2-1; TRBD2 agrees at 12 bases. The CDR3 is 14 amino acids. V lost 5 bases and J lost 7; bases outside the gene matches: 3. From germline, CDR1 is MNHEY and CDR2 SMNVEV (reference sequence). CDR3 protein: CASSRLAGGNEQFF. The DNA of the CDR3 is TGTGCCAGCAGTCGGCTAGCGGGAGGGAATGAGCAGTTCTTC.

This chain uses TRBV6-1 with TRBJ1-6, with D possibly being TRBD1 (5 bases). CDR1 is MNHNS, CDR2 SASEGT, per germline. The CDR3 is 12 amino acids. The V and J ends lost 5 bases and 14 bases respectively, with 13 bases between them. CDR3 amino acids: CASSPGFTALHF. The CDR3 DNA follows: TGTGCCAGCAGTCCAGGGTTCACGGCCCTCCACTTT.

The rearrangement links TRBV19 to TRBJ2-6; perhaps TRBD1 as D (5 bases). The CDR3 spans 16 residues. V was cut by 4 bases and J by 0 bases, with 10 bases left in between. Germline values: CDR1 LNHDA, CDR2 SQIVND (reference sequence). The CDR3: CASSNFTGSGANVLTF. The CDR3, as DNA: TGTGCCAGTAGTAACTTCACAGGCTCTGGGGCCAACGTCCTGACTTTC.